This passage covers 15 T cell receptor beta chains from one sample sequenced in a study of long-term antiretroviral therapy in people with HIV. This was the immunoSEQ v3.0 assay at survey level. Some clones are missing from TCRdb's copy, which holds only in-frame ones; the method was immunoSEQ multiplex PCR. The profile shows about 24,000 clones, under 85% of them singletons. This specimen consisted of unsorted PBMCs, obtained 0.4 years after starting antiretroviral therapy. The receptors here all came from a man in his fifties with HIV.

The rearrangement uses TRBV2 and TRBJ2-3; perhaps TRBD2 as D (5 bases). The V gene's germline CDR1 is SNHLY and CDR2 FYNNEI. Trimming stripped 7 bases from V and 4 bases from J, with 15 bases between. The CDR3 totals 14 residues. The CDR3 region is CASIPGESPDTQYF. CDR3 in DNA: TGTGCCAGCATCCCCGGGGAGAGCCCAGATACGCAGTATTTT.

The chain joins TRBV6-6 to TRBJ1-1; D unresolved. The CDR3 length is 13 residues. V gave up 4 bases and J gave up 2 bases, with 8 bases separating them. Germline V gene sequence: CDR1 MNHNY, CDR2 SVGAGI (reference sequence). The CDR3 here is CASSFYGNTEAFF. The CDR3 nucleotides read TGTGCCAGCAGTTTTTACGGTAACACTGAAGCTTTCTTT.

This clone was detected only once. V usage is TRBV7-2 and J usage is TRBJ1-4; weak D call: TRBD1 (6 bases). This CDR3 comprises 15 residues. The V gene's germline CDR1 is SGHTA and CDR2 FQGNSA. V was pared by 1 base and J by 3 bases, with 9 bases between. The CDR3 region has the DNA TGTGCCAGCAGCTTAGGGGGGGGCCCTAATGAAAAACTGTTTTTT. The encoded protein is CASSLGGGPNEKLFF. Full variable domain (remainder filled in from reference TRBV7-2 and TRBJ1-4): GAGVSQSPSNKVTEKGKDVELRCDPISGHTALYWYRQSLGQGLEFLIYFQGNSAPDKSGLPSDRFSAERTGGSVSTLTIQRTQQEDSAVYLCASSLGGGPNEKLFFGSGTQLSVL.

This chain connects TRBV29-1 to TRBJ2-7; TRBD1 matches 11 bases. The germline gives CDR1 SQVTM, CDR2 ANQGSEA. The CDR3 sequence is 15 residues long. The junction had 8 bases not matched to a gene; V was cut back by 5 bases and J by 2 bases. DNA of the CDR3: TGCAGCGTTTCTTCGGGACAGGGGGTCACCTACGAGCAGTACTTC. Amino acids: CSVSSGQGVTYEQYF.

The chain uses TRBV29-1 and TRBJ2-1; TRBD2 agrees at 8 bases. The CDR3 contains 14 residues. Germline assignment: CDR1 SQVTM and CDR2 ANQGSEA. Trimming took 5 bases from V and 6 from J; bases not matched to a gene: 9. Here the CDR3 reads CSVPGSGGGNEQFF. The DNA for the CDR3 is TGCAGCGTTCCGGGAAGCGGGGGAGGCAATGAGCAGTTCTTC.

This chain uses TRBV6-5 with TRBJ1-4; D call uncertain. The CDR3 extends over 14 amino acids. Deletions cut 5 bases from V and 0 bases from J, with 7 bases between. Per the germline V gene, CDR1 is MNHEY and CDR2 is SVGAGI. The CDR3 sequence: CASSPTATNEKLFF. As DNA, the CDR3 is TGTGCCAGCAGTCCTACAGCAACTAATGAAAAACTGTTTTTT.

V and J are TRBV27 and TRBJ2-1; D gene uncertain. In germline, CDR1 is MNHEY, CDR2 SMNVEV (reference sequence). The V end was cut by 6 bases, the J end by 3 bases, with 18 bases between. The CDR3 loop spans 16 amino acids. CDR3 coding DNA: TGTGCCAGCAGAGCTATTTCGGGTTACCTCTACAATGAGCAGTTCTTC. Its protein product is CASRAISGYLYNEQFF.

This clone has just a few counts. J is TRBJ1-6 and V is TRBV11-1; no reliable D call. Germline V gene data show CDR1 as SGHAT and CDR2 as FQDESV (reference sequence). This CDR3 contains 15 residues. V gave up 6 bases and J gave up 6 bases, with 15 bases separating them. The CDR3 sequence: CASREGSDFNSPLHF. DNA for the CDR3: TGTGCCAGCAGAGAAGGGAGTGACTTTAATTCACCCCTCCACTTT.

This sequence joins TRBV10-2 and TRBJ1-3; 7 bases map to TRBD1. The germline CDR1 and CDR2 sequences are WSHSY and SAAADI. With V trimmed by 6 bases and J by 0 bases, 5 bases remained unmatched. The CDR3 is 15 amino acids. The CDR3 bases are TGCGCCAGCAGCTCAGGGGACAGCTCTGGAAACACCATATATTTT. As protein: CASSSGDSSGNTIYF.

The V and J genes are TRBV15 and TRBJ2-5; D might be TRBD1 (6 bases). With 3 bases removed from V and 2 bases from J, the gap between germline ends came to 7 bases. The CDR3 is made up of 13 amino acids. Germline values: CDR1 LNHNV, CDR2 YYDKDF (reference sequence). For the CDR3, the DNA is TGTGCCACCAGCAGGGACAGTCAAGAGACCCAGTACTTC. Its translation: CATSRDSQETQYF.

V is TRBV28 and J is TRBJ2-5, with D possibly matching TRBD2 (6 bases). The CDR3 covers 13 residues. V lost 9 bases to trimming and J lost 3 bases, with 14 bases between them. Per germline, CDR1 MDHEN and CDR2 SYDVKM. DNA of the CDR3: TGTGCCAGTGGCATCGCGGGGAAAGAGACCCAGTACTTC. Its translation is CASGIAGKETQYF.

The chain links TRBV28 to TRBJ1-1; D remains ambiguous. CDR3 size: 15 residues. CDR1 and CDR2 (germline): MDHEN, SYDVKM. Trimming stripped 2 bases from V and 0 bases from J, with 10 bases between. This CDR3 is CASSLGLGMNTEAFF. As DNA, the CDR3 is TGTGCCAGCAGTTTAGGGCTAGGAATGAACACTGAAGCTTTCTTT.

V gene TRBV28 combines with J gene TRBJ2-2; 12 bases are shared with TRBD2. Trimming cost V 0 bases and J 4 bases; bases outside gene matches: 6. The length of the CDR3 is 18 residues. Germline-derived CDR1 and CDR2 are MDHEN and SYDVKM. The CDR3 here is CASSLWTSGGRGTGELFF. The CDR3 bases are TGTGCCAGCAGTTTATGGACTAGCGGGGGACGAGGCACCGGGGAGCTGTTTTTT. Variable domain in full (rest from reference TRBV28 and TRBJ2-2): DVKVTQSSRYLVKRTGEKVFLECVQDMDHENMFWYRQDPGLGLRLIYFSYDVKMKEKGDIPEGYSVSREKKERFSLILESASTNQTSMYLCASSLWTSGGRGTGELFFGEGSRLTVL.

CDR3 sequence: CASSPLAGGRETQYF. The CDR3 coding sequence is TGTGCCAGCAGCCCGCTAGCGGGGGGGCGGGAGACCCAGTACTTC. The chain uses TRBV5-4 and TRBJ2-5, with 12 bases matching TRBD2. The V gene end was trimmed by 4 bases and the J gene end by 5 bases; junction bases not matched to a gene: 6. The V gene's germline CDR1 is SGHNT and CDR2 YYREEE (reference sequence). This CDR3 has 15 residues.

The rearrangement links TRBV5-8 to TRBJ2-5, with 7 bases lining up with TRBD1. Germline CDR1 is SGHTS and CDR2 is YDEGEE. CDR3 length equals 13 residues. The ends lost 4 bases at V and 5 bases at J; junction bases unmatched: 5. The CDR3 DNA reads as TGTGCCAGCAGCCTGACAGGGACGGAGACCCAGTACTTC. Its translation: CASSLTGTETQYF.